This is a list of T cell receptor beta chains from one sample in a study of blood T cells in healthy people across ages. TCRdb reanalysed the 5' RACE reads using MiXCR and keeps one entry per CDR3 protein. The sample carries 500,000 to 550,000 distinct CDR3 sequences, less than 25% recorded once. The same specimen was also included in a second study, on T cells of mothers and their children.

What was sequenced was blood. The source of these receptors is a boy younger than 18 in good health. CDR3s include the opening cysteine and the closing phenylalanine or tryptophan. The D gene is left open where the match is weak. Clone size is given for some rows only: seen once, a few or many times, or a class if the clone is expanded.

D,J,size,V,DNA,CDR3
-,TRBJ2-5,few,TRBV20-1,TGCAGTGCTCTCCGGGGGCCGGAGACCCAGTACTTC,CSALRGPETQYF
TRBD2,TRBJ2-1,-,TRBV7-6,TGTGCCAGCAGCTTAGCCTTAGGACTAGTGAACAATGAGCAGTTCTTC,CASSLALGLVNNEQFF
-,TRBJ2-7,-,TRBV7-9,TGTGCCAGCAGCTTTGCAGGGCACGAGCAGTACTTC,CASSFAGHEQYF
TRBD2,TRBJ2-3,few,TRBV6-1,TGTGCCAGCAGTGCGGGCGGGGGGGCTGGAGATACGCAGTATTTT,CASSAGGGAGDTQYF
-,TRBJ2-2,few,TRBV21-1,TGTGCCAGCAGCAAAGCGGGATCGTTAATGGCGGGAGGTACCGGGGAGCTGTTTTTT,CASSKAGSLMAGGTGELFF
TRBD1,TRBJ1-5,-,TRBV28,TGTGCCAGCAGTCCCCGCGACAGGGGAGTCGGTAGACGCAATCAGCCCCAGCATTTT,CASSPRDRGVGRRNQPQHF
-,TRBJ2-7,-,TRBV4-1,TGCGCCAGCAGCCAAGGGAGGGGGGTCATCTCCTACGAGCAGTACTTC,CASSQGRGVISYEQYF
-,TRBJ1-5,many,TRBV20-1,TGCAGTGCCTCTCTTCTCCCGGACAGAAGAAATCAGCCCCAGCATTTT,CSASLLPDRRNQPQHF
TRBD2,TRBJ2-1,-,TRBV28,TGTGCCAGCAGTTTAACAGGACTAGCCTATGAGCAGTTCTTC,CASSLTGLAYEQFF
TRBD1,TRBJ2-7,-,TRBV5-1,TGCGCCAGCAGCCGGGGGACAGGGCCACGATACGAGCAGTACTTC,CASSRGTGPRYEQYF
-,TRBJ2-5,-,TRBV11-3,TGTGCCAGCAGCTTAGATGGCTCCTCAGTGGAGACCCAGTACTTC,CASSLDGSSVETQYF
TRBD2,TRBJ2-1,few,TRBV9,TGTGCCAGCAGCGTAGAGGCGGGAGAATGGGACAATGAGCAGTTCTTC,CASSVEAGEWDNEQFF
-,TRBJ1-1,-,TRBV28,TGTGCCAGCAGTGTGACAGCATTGAACACTGAAGCTTTCTTT,CASSVTALNTEAFF
-,TRBJ2-4,-,TRBV7-8,TGTGCCAGCAGCTTAGCTTGCCCAAACATTCAGTACTTC,CASSLACPNIQYF
TRBD1,TRBJ1-6,few,TRBV24-1,TGTGCCACCAGGAGGGACAGTAATTCACCCCTCCACTTT,CATRRDSNSPLHF
TRBD1,TRBJ2-5,-,TRBV28,TGTGCCAGCAGTTTTGACAGGGGGTGGAGGCAAGAGACCCAGTACTTC,CASSFDRGWRQETQYF
-,TRBJ2-5,-,TRBV4-1,TGCGCCAGCAGCCCACATGCCAGGGGACAAGAGACCCAGTACTTC,CASSPHARGQETQYF
-,TRBJ1-5,few,TRBV3-1,TGTGCCAGCAGCCAAGATAGGGGCGCGCGGCCCCAGCATTTT,CASSQDRGARPQHF
TRBD1,TRBJ2-3,-,TRBV20-1,TGCAGTGCTAGAAACCCGGGGGGACAGGGTGCCTCGGATACGCAGTATTTT,CSARNPGGQGASDTQYF
-,TRBJ1-2,-,TRBV5-6,TGTGCCAGCAGCTTGCCCGGGATCGCCTATGGCTACACCTTC,CASSLPGIAYGYTF
-,TRBJ2-5,few,TRBV19,TGTGCCAGTAGTATCCAGGCCCAAGAGACCCAGTACTTC,CASSIQAQETQYF
-,TRBJ2-1,few,TRBV7-8,TGTGCCAGCAGCCCTATAGGGGTATCCTACAATGAGCAGTTCTTC,CASSPIGVSYNEQFF
TRBD2,TRBJ2-1,-,TRBV7-9,TGTGCCAGCAGCTTAGGGGGGACTAGCGGATTCAATGAGCAGTTCTTC,CASSLGGTSGFNEQFF
TRBD1,TRBJ1-2,-,TRBV2,TGTGCCAGCAGGAACAGGGGCTATGGCTACACCTTC,CASRNRGYGYTF
-,TRBJ1-6,few,TRBV4-3,TGCGCCAGCACCCCGGGACGGGGCTCGAGGAATTCACCCCTCCACTTT,CASTPGRGSRNSPLHF
TRBD2,TRBJ2-5,-,TRBV11-2,TGTGCCAGCAGCCGGTTTCATTTGGGACTAGCGGGAGGAGCGACCCAGTACTTC,CASSRFHLGLAGGATQYF
-,TRBJ1-5,-,TRBV6-6,TGTGCCAGCAGTCCTGGGTACGGCTACAATCAGCCCCAGCATTTT,CASSPGYGYNQPQHF
-,TRBJ1-3,-,TRBV28,TGTGCCAGCATCCAAAGTATACAGTCGGGTTCTGGAAACACCATATATTTT,CASIQSIQSGSGNTIYF
TRBD2,TRBJ2-7,-,TRBV20-1,TGCAGTGCCCCCGGGGAGGGGTACGAGCAGTACTTC,CSAPGEGYEQYF
-,TRBJ2-5,-,TRBV21-1,TGTGCCAGCAGCAATAAAATACCCTTCCCGTACCAAGAGACCCAGTACTTC,CASSNKIPFPYQETQYF
TRBD1,TRBJ1-1,few,TRBV6-2/TRBV6-3,TGTGCCAGCAGGGGGACAGGGCGGACGAACACTGAAGCTTTCTTT,CASRGTGRTNTEAFF
-,TRBJ2-5,few,TRBV7-6,TGTGCCAGCAGCCCGCGAATACCAGAGACCCAGTACTTC,CASSPRIPETQYF
-,TRBJ2-2,-,TRBV6-2/TRBV6-3,TGTGCCAGCAGTTACTTAAACGACCGGGCCAAACGAAGGGAGCTGTTTTTT,CASSYLNDRAKRRELFF
TRBD1,TRBJ1-1,-,TRBV5-5,TGTGCCAGCAGTCTGACAGGGGGGACATCGAACACTGAAGCTTTCTTT,CASSLTGGTSNTEAFF
-,TRBJ1-2,few,TRBV9,TGTGCCAGCACCAGTTTGGACTATGGCTACACCTTC,CASTSLDYGYTF
TRBD1,TRBJ1-3,-,TRBV5-5,TGTGCCAGCAGCGGGGACAGGGCGTCCTCTGGAAACACCATATATTTT,CASSGDRASSGNTIYF
TRBD1,TRBJ2-3,-,TRBV4-3,TGCGCCAGCAGCCAGGACAGAACAGGGGCAGATACGCAGTATTTT,CASSQDRTGADTQYF
-,TRBJ1-5,-,TRBV4-1,TGCGCCAGCAGCCCTGGGGCCACAGATACGCAGCATTTT,CASSPGATDTQHF
-,TRBJ1-5,few,TRBV29-1,TGCAGCGTTGTCGGGGGGAGCAATCAGCCCCAGCATTTT,CSVVGGSNQPQHF
TRBD1,TRBJ2-7,-,TRBV5-1,TGCGCCAGCAGCAGCTCCGGGACAGGGCACTACGAGCAGTACTTC,CASSSSGTGHYEQYF
-,TRBJ2-1,-,TRBV4-3,TGCGCCAGCAGCCAAGATCCCGCAGGGAGAGGGTTCTTC,CASSQDPAGRGFF
TRBD2,TRBJ2-5,few,TRBV6-1,TGTGCCAGCAGTGAATGGTCTAGCGGGAGAACGGGGCAAGAGACCCAGTACTTC,CASSEWSSGRTGQETQYF
-,TRBJ1-1,-,TRBV5-1,TGCGCCAGCAGCTTGACCGTAATAGGCTACACTGAAGCTTTCTTT,CASSLTVIGYTEAFF
TRBD2,TRBJ2-1,few,TRBV28,TGTGCCAGCCAAGTGGGCGGGAGCTCCTACAATGAGCAGTTCTTC,CASQVGGSSYNEQFF
-,TRBJ2-1,few,TRBV28,TGTGCCAGCAGTTTTCGTGAGGTATACAATGAGCAGTTCTTC,CASSFREVYNEQFF
-,TRBJ2-7,-,TRBV7-2,TGTGCCAGCGGCTCCCGGGACAACTCCTACGAGCAGTACTTC,CASGSRDNSYEQYF
-,TRBJ2-3,-,TRBV5-1,TGCGCCAGCAGCTTGATTGGACACCGTGGGGCAGATACGCAGTATTTT,CASSLIGHRGADTQYF
-,TRBJ1-1,once,TRBV28,TGTGCCAGCAGTGGGGGGCTTGAAGCTTTCTTT,CASSGGLEAFF
-,TRBJ1-3,-,TRBV6-1,TGTGCCAGCAGTGAGGAAGGGGCTGCTGGAAACACCATATATTTT,CASSEEGAAGNTIYF
-,TRBJ1-1,-,TRBV4-1,TGCGCCAGCAGCCGGATCGCGGGGGAGAACACTGAAGCTTTCTTT,CASSRIAGENTEAFF